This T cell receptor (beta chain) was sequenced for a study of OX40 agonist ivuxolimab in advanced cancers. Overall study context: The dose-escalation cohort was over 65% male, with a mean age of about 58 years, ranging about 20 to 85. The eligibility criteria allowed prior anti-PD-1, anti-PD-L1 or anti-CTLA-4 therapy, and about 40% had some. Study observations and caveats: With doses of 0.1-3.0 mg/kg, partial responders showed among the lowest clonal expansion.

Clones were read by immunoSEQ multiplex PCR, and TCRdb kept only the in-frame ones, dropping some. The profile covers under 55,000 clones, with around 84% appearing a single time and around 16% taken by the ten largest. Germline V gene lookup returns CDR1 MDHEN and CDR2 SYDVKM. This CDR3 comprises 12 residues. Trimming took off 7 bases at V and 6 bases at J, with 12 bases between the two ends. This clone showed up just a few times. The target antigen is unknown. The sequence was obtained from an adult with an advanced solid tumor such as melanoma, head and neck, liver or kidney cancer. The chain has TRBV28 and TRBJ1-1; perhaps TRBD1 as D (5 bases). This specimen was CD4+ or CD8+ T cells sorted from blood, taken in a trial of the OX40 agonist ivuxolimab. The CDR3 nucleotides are TGTGCCAGCACCGATTCGGGGGCTGAAGCTTTCTTT. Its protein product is CASTDSGAEAFF.